What follows are 31 T cell receptor beta chains derived from one specimen sequenced in a study of T cell responses to AZD1222 COVID-19 vaccine. Some clones are missing from TCRdb's copy, which holds only in-frame ones; the method was immunoSEQ multiplex PCR. The table records 150,000 or so clones, about 92% of them present only once. The input for sequencing was peripheral blood, taken on day 0 of AZD1222 vaccination. Receptor source: an adult in good health.

The gene calls are TRBV12-3 or TRBV12-4 and TRBJ2-1; TRBD2 matches at 7 bases. CDR3 size: 13 residues. Trimming took 2 bases from V and 8 from J; bases not matched to a gene: 3. The CDR3 DNA is TGTGCCAGCAGTTTATTCCGGGGGGATGAGCAGTTCTTC. This codes for CASSLFRGDEQFF.

This chain connects TRBV12-3 or TRBV12-4 to TRBJ1-6, with D uncertain. V lost 0 bases, J lost 8 bases, and 5 bases lay in between. CDR3 length: 13 residues. The CDR3 is CASSLAIYSPLHF. CDR3 DNA: TGTGCCAGCAGTTTAGCCATCTATTCACCCCTCCACTTT.

This clone was counted once. V and J are TRBV6-2 or TRBV6-3 and TRBJ2-1; TRBD2 aligns across 12 bases. CDR1 is MNHEY, CDR2 SVGEGT, per germline. With V trimmed by 0 bases and J by 5 bases, 5 bases remained unmatched. This CDR3 comprises 17 residues. The CDR3: CASSYSTSGGPNNEQFF. CDR3 in DNA: TGTGCCAGCAGTTACTCAACTAGCGGGGGGCCGAACAATGAGCAGTTCTTC.

The chain joins TRBV6-5 to TRBJ2-2; 8 nucleotides match TRBD1. Germline V gene data show CDR1 as MNHEY and CDR2 as SVGAGI. With V trimmed by 5 bases and J by 5 bases, 7 bases remained unmatched. The CDR3 length is 15 residues. The CDR3 sequence: CASSPDRAGTGELFF. CDR3 sequence (DNA): TGTGCCAGCAGTCCGGACAGGGCGGGAACCGGGGAGCTGTTTTTT.

The V gene is TRBV7-9, the J gene TRBJ1-1; D not resolved. V shed 3 bases and J shed 0 bases, with 8 bases lying between them. Germline V gene data show CDR1 as SEHNR and CDR2 as FQNEAQ (reference sequence). This CDR3 has 14 residues. As DNA, the CDR3 is TGTGCCAGCAGCTTGGTCAGGATGAACACTGAAGCTTTCTTT. It translates to CASSLVRMNTEAFF.

The chain couples TRBV2 to TRBJ1-1; 10 positions agree with TRBD1. This CDR3 is built from 15 residues. Germline values: CDR1 SNHLY, CDR2 FYNNEI. V dropped 5 bases and J dropped 4; count of bases not matched to a gene: 7. The CDR3: CASSSDRGLGTEAFF. The DNA for the CDR3 is TGTGCCAGCAGTTCAGACAGGGGGCTTGGCACTGAAGCTTTCTTT.

The chain is built from TRBV27 and TRBJ2-2; a possible D gene is TRBD1 (6 bases). This CDR3 is 16 amino acids long. The germline CDR1 and CDR2 sequences are MNHEY and SMNVEV (reference sequence). V lost 6 bases to trimming and J lost 3 bases, with 17 bases between them. In DNA, the CDR3 is TGTGCCAGCAGGCCCCTCCGGACAGCCTACACCGGGGAGCTGTTTTTT. Translated, it gives CASRPLRTAYTGELFF.

The chain has TRBV15 and TRBJ1-5; maybe TRBD1 (5 bases). The CDR3 is 19 residues long. Per the germline V gene, CDR1 is LNHNV and CDR2 is YYDKDF (reference sequence). V gave up 2 bases and J gave up 3 bases, with 23 bases separating them. CDR3 sequence reads: CATSRFRGGEKRYNQPQHF. DNA of the CDR3: TGTGCCACCAGCAGATTTAGGGGCGGGGAGAAAAGGTACAATCAGCCCCAGCATTTT.

The chain joins TRBV28 to TRBJ1-1; no definite D call. CDR1 and CDR2 (germline): MDHEN, SYDVKM. The CDR3 spans 13 residues. Trimming took 1 base from V and 7 from J, leaving 10 bases between them. The CDR3 region is CASSLFMDGEAFF. DNA of the CDR3: TGTGCCAGCAGTTTATTCATGGACGGTGAAGCTTTCTTT.

The V call is TRBV28, the J call TRBJ1-1, with 7 positions matching TRBD1. V shed 6 bases and J 3 bases; nucleotides not matched to a gene: 4. This CDR3 comprises 13 residues. Germline V gene sequence: CDR1 MDHEN, CDR2 SYDVKM. CDR3 residues: CASSPQGYTEAFF. The CDR3 DNA follows: TGTGCCAGCAGCCCACAGGGGTACACTGAAGCTTTCTTT.

The chain is built from TRBV24-1 and TRBJ1-5; 7 positions agree with TRBD1. Germline lookup yields CDR1 KGHDR and CDR2 SFDVKD. This CDR3 is built from 13 residues. Germline trimming cut 9 bases from V and 4 bases from J; bases unmatched to any gene: 5. CDR3 region: CATARGQNQPQHF. DNA of the CDR3: TGTGCCACCGCAAGGGGACAGAATCAGCCCCAGCATTTT.

The V call is TRBV30, the J call TRBJ1-1; D remains ambiguous. Germline loops: CDR1 GTSNPN, CDR2 SVGIG (reference sequence). This CDR3 has 13 residues. V was clipped by 2 bases and J by 3 bases, with 10 bases between them. Here the CDR3 reads CAWSSQDYTEAFF. The CDR3 region has the DNA TGTGCCTGGAGTTCCCAGGATTACACTGAAGCTTTCTTT.

Here the CDR3 reads CASSSRDGTGWEKLFF. CDR3 DNA: TGCGCCAGCAGCAGTCGAGATGGGACAGGATGGGAAAAACTGTTTTTT. J is TRBJ1-4 and V is TRBV5-1, with 8 bases that match TRBD1. Trimming took 4 bases from V and 8 from J; bases not matched to a gene: 13. CDR1 SGHRS and CDR2 YFSETQ come from the germline V gene. This CDR3 comprises 16 residues.

In this sample, this clone turned up a few times. The chain is built from TRBV27 and TRBJ1-1; TRBD1 might be the D (6 bases). This CDR3 region has 13 residues. Trimming took 7 bases from V and 4 from J, leaving 13 bases between them. Germline-derived CDR1 and CDR2 are MNHEY and SMNVEV (reference sequence). CDR3 nucleotide sequence: TGTGCCAGCACGGGCCTAGGGGGCACTGAAGCTTTCTTT. It translates to CASTGLGGTEAFF.

V gene TRBV19 combines with J gene TRBJ1-1; D is ambiguous. Deletions cut 7 bases from V and 7 bases from J, with 13 bases between. The CDR3 runs to 12 residues. Germline V gives CDR1 LNHDA, CDR2 SQIVND (reference sequence). CDR3 coding DNA: TGTGCCAGTATGTCGGAATCGATTGAAGCTTTCTTT. Translation gives CASMSESIEAFF.

The chain links TRBV9 to TRBJ2-1; TRBD2 matches 11 bases. The CDR3 loop spans 16 amino acids. V trimming: 3 bases; J trimming: 5 bases; junction bases outside the gene matches: 7. The germline gives CDR1 SGDLS, CDR2 YYNGEE. The CDR3 DNA sequence: TGTGCCAGCAGCGGGAACCTAGCGGGGGGAAACAATGAGCAGTTCTTC. Encoded protein: CASSGNLAGGNNEQFF.

V usage is TRBV6-5 and J usage is TRBJ1-2, with D perhaps TRBD1 (5 bases). Trimming left V 2 bases short and J 8 bases short, with 15 bases between. The V gene's germline CDR1 is MNHEY and CDR2 SVGAGI. This CDR3 contains 14 residues. As DNA, the CDR3 is TGTGCCAGCAGTTACACGGGGGTCGCGGGGGGCTACACCTTC. Residues: CASSYTGVAGGYTF.

V is TRBV6-5 and J is TRBJ1-1; the D is unclear. This CDR3 is built from 12 residues. Deletions cut 2 bases from V and 3 bases from J, with 4 bases between. From germline, CDR1 is MNHEY and CDR2 SVGAGI. The DNA for the CDR3 is TGTGCCAGCAGTTACGGCGACACTGAAGCTTTCTTT. Protein sequence: CASSYGDTEAFF.

This sequence joins TRBV12-3 or TRBV12-4 and TRBJ1-3; D gene uncertain. The CDR3 covers 13 residues. V lost 3 bases and J lost 4, with 7 bases in between. The CDR3 coding sequence is TGTGCCAGCAGTTTCCGGAAGGGAAACACCATATATTTT. It yields the protein CASSFRKGNTIYF.

The chain employs TRBV27 and TRBJ1-2; 7 bases map to TRBD1. The CDR3 runs 15 residues. The V gene's germline CDR1 is MNHEY and CDR2 SMNVEV (reference sequence). The J segment lost 8 bases and the V segment lost 2 bases, leaving 11 bases of the junction unmatched. The CDR3 protein is CASSLKYGQAEGYTF. The CDR3, as DNA: TGTGCCAGCAGTTTAAAATACGGACAGGCGGAGGGCTACACCTTC.

The rearrangement joins TRBV9 to TRBJ1-1, with D possibly being TRBD1 (5 bases). The CDR3 loop spans 15 amino acids. The V gene lost 3 bases and the J gene lost 2 bases, with 14 bases spanning the gap. Germline CDR1 is SGDLS and CDR2 is YYNGEE. CDR3 loop: CASSAGGTANTEAFF. The DNA of the CDR3 is TGTGCCAGCAGCGCGGGGGGGACGGCAAACACTGAAGCTTTCTTT.

The CDR3 spells CASSLAARLDYGYTF. In DNA form, the CDR3 reads TGTGCCAGCAGCTTAGCGGCCCGGCTTGATTATGGCTACACCTTC. The chain joins TRBV7-9 to TRBJ1-2; D not certain. V lost 0 bases and J 5 bases, leaving 13 bases between the germline ends. The CDR3 sequence is 15 residues long. The V gene's germline CDR1 is SEHNR and CDR2 FQNEAQ (reference sequence).

This clone showed up just once. This chain joins TRBV7-2 and TRBJ1-5, with a weak D call TRBD1 (5 bases). The CDR3 covers 17 residues. With 1 base removed from V and 5 bases from J, the gap between germline ends came to 18 bases. The germline V gene has CDR1 SGHTA and CDR2 FQGNSA. CDR3: CASSLVVSGLGYQPQHF. The CDR3 DNA reads as TGTGCCAGCAGCTTAGTCGTGTCAGGGCTAGGGTATCAGCCCCAGCATTTT.

J is TRBJ2-3 and V is TRBV27; 12 bases align to TRBD2. With 0 bases clipped from V and 5 bases from J, the junction kept 15 bases outside the gene matches. This CDR3 region has 20 residues. Germline lookup yields CDR1 MNHEY and CDR2 SMNVEV (reference sequence). DNA for the CDR3: TGTGCCAGCAGTTTATCGGGCGGGGCCCCGGGACTAGCGGGTCTAGATACGCAGTATTTT. Translating it yields CASSLSGGAPGLAGLDTQYF.

The J gene is TRBJ1-2, the V gene TRBV3-1 (or the pseudogene TRBV3-2), with 10 bases aligning to TRBD1. V trimming: 0 bases; J trimming: 1 base; junction bases outside the gene matches: 8. Germline CDR1 and CDR2: LGHDT and YNNKEL (reference sequence). This CDR3 has 18 amino acids. CDR3 region: CASSQEGATGGFNYGYTF. In nucleotides, the CDR3 is TGTGCCAGCAGCCAAGAGGGCGCGACAGGGGGCTTTAACTATGGCTACACCTTC.

V and J are TRBV7-9 and TRBJ1-2; no clear D gene. Deletions cut 5 bases from V and 4 bases from J, with 14 bases between. CDR1 SEHNR and CDR2 FQNEAQ come from the germline V gene (reference sequence). The length of the CDR3 is 14 residues. CDR3: CASSLQGLSYGYTF. Written as DNA, the CDR3 is TGTGCCAGCAGCCTCCAAGGCCTTTCCTATGGCTACACCTTC.

V usage is TRBV3-1 (or the pseudogene TRBV3-2) and J usage is TRBJ1-1; a weak D match, TRBD1 (6 bases). Per the germline V gene, CDR1 is LGHDT and CDR2 is YNNKEL (reference sequence). This CDR3 has 14 amino acids. V lost 3 bases and J 11 bases, leaving 19 bases between the germline ends. The CDR3 is CASSQRQEATGAFF. CDR3 sequence (DNA): TGTGCCAGCAGCCAGAGACAGGAGGCCACGGGGGCTTTCTTT.

CDR3 in DNA: TGTGCCAGCAGTGACACAGGCACCTATGGCTACACCTTC. Its protein product is CASSDTGTYGYTF. This rearrangement joins TRBV6-4 to TRBJ1-2; perhaps TRBD1 as D (5 bases). CDR1 and CDR2 (germline): MRHNA, SNTAGT. V was trimmed by 2 bases and J by 4 bases, leaving 8 bases between them. This CDR3 comprises 13 residues.

This sequence joins TRBV10-3 and TRBJ1-1; unclear D gene. Per germline, CDR1 ENHRY and CDR2 SYGVKD. This CDR3 is 14 amino acids long. The V gene lost 4 bases and the J gene lost 0 bases, with 9 bases spanning the gap. The CDR3 spells CAISVEGVNTEAFF. CDR3 sequence (DNA): TGTGCCATCAGTGTAGAGGGTGTGAACACTGAAGCTTTCTTT.

The rearrangement links TRBV28 to TRBJ2-7; the D is unclear. The V and J ends lost 6 bases and 0 bases respectively, with 21 bases between them. Looked up from germline, CDR1 is MDHEN and CDR2 is SYDVKM. The CDR3 sequence is 17 residues long. The chain's CDR3 is CASSLTRMKKLSYEQYF. In DNA form, the CDR3 reads TGTGCCAGCAGCTTGACACGAATGAAGAAACTCTCCTACGAGCAGTACTTC.

The rearrangement uses TRBV2 and TRBJ1-2; D remains ambiguous. Between the trimmed V and J ends, which lost 6 bases and 7 bases, there was a span of 15 bases. The germline V gene encodes CDR1 SNHLY and CDR2 FYNNEI. CDR3 length: 13 amino acids. Here the CDR3 DNA reads TGTGCCAGCAGCTGGGAGGGAATGTCTGGCTACACCTTC. This translates into CASSWEGMSGYTF. The whole variable domain, remainder taken from reference TRBV2 and TRBJ1-2, is EPEVTQTPSHQVTQMGQEVILRCVPISNHLYFYWYRQILGQKVEFLVSFYNNEISEKSEIFDDQFSVERPDGSNFTLKIRSTKLEDSAMYFCASSWEGMSGYTFGSGTRLTVV.